This TCR beta chain emerged from a study of cytotoxic CD8 clonotypes in ibrutinib-treated CLL. J was trimmed by 1 base and V by 3 bases; bases with no gene match: 5. Germline V gives CDR1 MNHEY, CDR2 SVGAGI. The CDR3 contains 15 residues. Depth targeted 1 in 200,000 to 1 in 1 million T cells, averaging 10x coverage per clonotype. Here immunoSEQ multiplex PCR was the method, and the copy in TCRdb shows in-frame clones only, minus some. The sample includes some 30,000 clones, roughly three quarters seen only once; the top ten take roughly 48%. This TCR was recovered from a human donor with chronic lymphocytic leukemia. The sample was PBMCs, taken after 36 months of ibrutinib treatment. This rearrangement joins TRBV6-5 to TRBJ1-1; 7 bases agree with TRBD1. CDR3 protein: CASSYVGGANTEAFF. In DNA form, the CDR3 reads TGTGCCAGCAGTTATGTAGGGGGCGCGAACACTGAAGCTTTCTTT.